This record looks at one T cell receptor (beta chain) sequence and its context. Its target is not known. This specimen belongs to a study of T cell responses to AZD1222 COVID-19 vaccine. Broader study findings: Increased Spike-specific TCR breadth and depth were observed after two AZD1222 doses. At 160-218 and 743-854, vaccine-associated CD4 TCRs were dominant, and they spanned spike. Nearly half of spike-specific TCRs reportedly target variant regions that are unmutated in the B.1.351 and B.1.1.7 variants. Baseline antibody screening turned up just six or seven seropositive AZD1222 recipients.

Repertoires were generated with immunoSEQ multiplex PCR, while TCRdb's copy carries only in-frame clones and drops some. The sample holds under 150,000 clones; around nine tenths are singletons and the top ten take 11%. The TCR sequence derives from an adult in good health. The material was peripheral blood, obtained on day 0 of MenACWY control vaccination.

CDR3 amino acids: CASSLTVSGPTYEQYF. The CDR3 nucleotides read TGCGCCAGCAGCTTGACCGTAAGCGGTCCTACCTACGAGCAGTACTTC. The chain uses TRBV5-1 and TRBJ2-7; a weak D match, TRBD2 (5 bases). The germline V gene encodes CDR1 SGHRS and CDR2 YFSETQ. This CDR3 has 16 residues. Trimming pared 1 base from V and 2 bases from J, leaving 16 bases between.